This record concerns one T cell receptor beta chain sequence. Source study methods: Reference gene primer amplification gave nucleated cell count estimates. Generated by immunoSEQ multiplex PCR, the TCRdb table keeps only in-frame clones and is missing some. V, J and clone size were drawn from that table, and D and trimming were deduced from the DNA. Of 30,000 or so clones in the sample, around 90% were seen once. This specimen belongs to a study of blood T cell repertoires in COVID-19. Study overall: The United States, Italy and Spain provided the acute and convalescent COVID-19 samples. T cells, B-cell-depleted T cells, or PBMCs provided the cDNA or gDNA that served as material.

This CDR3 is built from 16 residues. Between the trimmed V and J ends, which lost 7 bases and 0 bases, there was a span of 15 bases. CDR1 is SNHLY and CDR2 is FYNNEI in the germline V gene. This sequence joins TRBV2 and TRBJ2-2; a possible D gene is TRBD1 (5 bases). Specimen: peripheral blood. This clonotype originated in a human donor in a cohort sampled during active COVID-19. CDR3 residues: CASIGREASNTGELFF. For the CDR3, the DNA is TGTGCCAGCATAGGCAGGGAAGCCTCGAACACCGGGGAGCTGTTTTTT.